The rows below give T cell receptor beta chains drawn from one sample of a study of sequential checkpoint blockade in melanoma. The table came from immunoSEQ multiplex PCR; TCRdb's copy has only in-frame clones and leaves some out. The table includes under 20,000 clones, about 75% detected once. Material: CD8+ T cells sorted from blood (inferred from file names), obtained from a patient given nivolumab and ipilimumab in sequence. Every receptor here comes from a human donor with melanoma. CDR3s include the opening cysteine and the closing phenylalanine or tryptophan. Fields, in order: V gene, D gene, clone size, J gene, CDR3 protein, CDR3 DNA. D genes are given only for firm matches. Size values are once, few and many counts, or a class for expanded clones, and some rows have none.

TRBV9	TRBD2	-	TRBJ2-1	CASSVSGGAHNEQFF	TGTGCCAGCAGCGTGAGCGGGGGGGCCCACAATGAGCAGTTCTTC
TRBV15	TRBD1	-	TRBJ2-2	CATSATTGEVGGELFF	TGTGCCACCAGCGCGACGACAGGGGAGGTCGGAGGGGAGCTGTTTTTT
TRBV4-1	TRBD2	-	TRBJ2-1	CASSQDRAGGYNEQFF	TGCGCCAGCAGCCAAGATCGAGCGGGAGGGTACAATGAGCAGTTCTTC
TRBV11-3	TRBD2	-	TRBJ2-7	CASSLGAGDYEQYF	TGTGCCAGCAGCTTAGGGGCGGGAGACTACGAGCAGTACTTC
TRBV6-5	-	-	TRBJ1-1	CASSIWGEMNTEAFF	TGTGCCAGCTCTATTTGGGGCGAGATGAACACTGAAGCTTTCTTT
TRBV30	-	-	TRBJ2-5	CAWSGGRETAQETQYF	TGTGCCTGGAGCGGCGGGCGGGAAACCGCTCAAGAGACCCAGTACTTC
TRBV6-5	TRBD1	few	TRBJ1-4	CASSYSTGGKLFF	TGTGCCAGCAGTTACTCGACAGGGGGGAAACTGTTTTTT
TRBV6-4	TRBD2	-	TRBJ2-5	CARGGPGAGVRETQYF	TGTGCCAGAGGGGGTCCGGGAGCGGGAGTTAGGGAGACCCAGTACTTC
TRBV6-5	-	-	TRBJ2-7	CASGLVSGYEQYF	TGTGCCAGCGGTTTGGTCTCGGGCTACGAGCAGTACTTC
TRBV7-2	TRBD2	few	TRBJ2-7	CASSPWGGGAYEQYF	TGTGCCAGCAGTCCCTGGGGCGGGGGAGCTTACGAGCAGTACTTC
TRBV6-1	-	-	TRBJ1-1	CASSEVQGRTEAFF	TGTGCCAGCAGTGAAGTGCAGGGGAGAACTGAAGCTTTCTTT
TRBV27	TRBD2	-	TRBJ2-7	CASSPSGGVYEQYF	TGTGCCAGCAGTCCTAGCGGGGGTGTGTACGAGCAGTACTTC
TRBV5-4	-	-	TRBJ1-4	CASSLGGTNEKLFF	TGTGCCAGCTCTCTCGGCGGGACTAATGAAAAACTGTTTTTT
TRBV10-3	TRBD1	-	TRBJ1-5	CAISEWPPGQGEVLSNQPQHF	TGTGCCATCAGTGAGTGGCCTCCGGGACAGGGGGAAGTATTGAGCAATCAGCCCCAGCATTTT
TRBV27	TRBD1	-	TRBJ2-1	CASAQGDSSYNEQFF	TGTGCCAGCGCCCAGGGGGATAGCTCCTACAATGAGCAGTTCTTC
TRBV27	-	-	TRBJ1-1	CASRPGVGEAFF	TGTGCCAGCAGGCCAGGGGTAGGTGAAGCTTTCTTT
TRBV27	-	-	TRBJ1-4	CASQILGATNEKLFF	TGTGCCAGCCAAATCCTTGGGGCGACTAATGAAAAACTGTTTTTT
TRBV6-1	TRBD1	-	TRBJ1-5	CASKQDRVSNQPQHF	TGTGCCAGCAAGCAGGACAGGGTCTCCAATCAGCCCCAGCATTTT
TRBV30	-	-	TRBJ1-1	CAWSVLGGGTEAFF	TGTGCCTGGAGTGTACTTGGGGGAGGCACTGAAGCTTTCTTT
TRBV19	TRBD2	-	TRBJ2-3	CASSWRGSGTQYF	TGTGCCAGTAGTTGGCGGGGGAGTGGTACGCAGTATTTT
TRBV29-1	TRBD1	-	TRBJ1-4	CSAYPDRSGEKLFF	TGCAGCGCATATCCGGACAGGTCGGGAGAAAAACTGTTTTTT
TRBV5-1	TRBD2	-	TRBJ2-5	CASSGGLAGETQYF	TGCGCCAGCAGCGGCGGACTAGCGGGAGAGACCCAGTACTTC
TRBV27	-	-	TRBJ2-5	CASSSTGSVGETQYF	TGTGCCAGCAGTTCCACCGGGAGCGTTGGGGAGACCCAGTACTTC
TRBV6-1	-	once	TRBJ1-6	CASSDLHSGEFSPLHF	TGTGCCAGCAGTGACCTTCATTCCGGGGAGTTTTCACCCCTCCACTTT
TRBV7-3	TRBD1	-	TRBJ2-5	CASSLEAGGETQYF	TGTGCCAGCAGCTTAGAGGCAGGGGGAGAGACCCAGTACTTC
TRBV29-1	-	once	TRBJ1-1	CSVGRATEAFF	TGCAGCGTTGGGAGGGCGACTGAAGCTTTCTTT
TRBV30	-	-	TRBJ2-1	CAWSRVSYNEQFF	TGTGCCTGGAGTCGGGTGTCCTACAATGAGCAGTTCTTC
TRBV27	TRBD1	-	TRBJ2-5	CASSKGQGRKTQYF	TGTGCCAGCAGCAAGGGACAGGGGAGGAAGACCCAGTACTTC
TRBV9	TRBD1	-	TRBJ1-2	CASSPTRDSPVYGYTF	TGTGCCAGCAGCCCCACGCGGGACAGCCCGGTCTATGGCTACACCTTC
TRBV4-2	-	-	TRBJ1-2	CASSQEEGVGYGYTF	TGTGCCAGCAGCCAAGAAGAGGGGGTAGGTTATGGCTACACCTTC
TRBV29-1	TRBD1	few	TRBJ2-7	CSVEDPDREAEQYF	TGCAGCGTTGAAGATCCGGACAGGGAGGCCGAGCAGTACTTC
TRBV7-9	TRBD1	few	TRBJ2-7	CASSYDRDSYEQYF	TGTGCCAGCAGCTACGACAGGGACTCCTACGAGCAGTACTTC
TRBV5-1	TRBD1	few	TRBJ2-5	CASSLNRQGARETQYF	TGCGCCAGCAGCTTAAACCGACAGGGCGCCCGAGAGACCCAGTACTTC
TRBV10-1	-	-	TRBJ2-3	CASSESVTGRTDTQYF	TGCGCCAGCAGTGAGTCCGTGACAGGACGCACAGATACGCAGTATTTT
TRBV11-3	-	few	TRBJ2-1	CASSLTIPSYNEQFF	TGTGCCAGCAGCTTGACTATACCCTCCTACAATGAGCAGTTCTTC
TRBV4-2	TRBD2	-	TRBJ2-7	CASSPGLASEQYF	TGTGCCAGCAGCCCCGGACTAGCCAGCGAGCAGTACTTC
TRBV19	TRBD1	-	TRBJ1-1	CASSIGGGNTEAFF	TGTGCCAGTAGTATAGGAGGGGGCAACACTGAAGCTTTCTTT
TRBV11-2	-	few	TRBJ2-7	CASSLFGESSYEQYF	TGTGCCAGCAGCTTGTTCGGTGAAAGCTCCTACGAGCAGTACTTC
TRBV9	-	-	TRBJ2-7	CASSEGPGSYEQYF	TGTGCCAGCAGCGAGGGACCCGGGAGCTACGAGCAGTACTTC
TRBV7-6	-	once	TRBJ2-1	CASSPLGAINEQFF	TGTGCCAGCAGCCCTCTCGGAGCAATCAATGAGCAGTTCTTC
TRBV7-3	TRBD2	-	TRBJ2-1	CASSLGTSGTYNEQFF	TGTGCCAGCAGCTTAGGGACTAGCGGGACGTACAATGAGCAGTTCTTC
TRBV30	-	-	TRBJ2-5	CAWRKQGTETQYF	TGTGCCTGGAGAAAACAGGGAACAGAGACCCAGTACTTC
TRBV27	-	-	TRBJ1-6	CASSFVAGANSPLHF	TGTGCCAGCAGTTTCGTCGCGGGGGCTAATTCACCCCTCCACTTT
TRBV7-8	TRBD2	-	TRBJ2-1	CASSLSSGGDSYNEQFF	TGTGCCAGCAGCTTAAGTAGCGGGGGGGACTCCTACAATGAGCAGTTCTTC
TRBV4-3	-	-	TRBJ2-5	CASSQDLSDQETQYF	TGCGCCAGCAGCCAAGACCTATCGGACCAAGAGACCCAGTACTTC
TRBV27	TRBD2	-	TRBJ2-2	CASSLFSGRGHGELFF	TGTGCCAGCAGTTTATTCAGCGGGAGGGGTCACGGGGAGCTGTTTTTT
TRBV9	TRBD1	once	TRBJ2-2	CASSGFGTGDTGELFF	TGTGCCAGCAGCGGCTTCGGGACAGGGGACACCGGGGAGCTGTTTTTT
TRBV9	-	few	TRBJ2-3	CASSLFSRGSTDTQYF	TGTGCCAGCAGTTTATTTTCCCGGGGGAGCACAGATACGCAGTATTTT
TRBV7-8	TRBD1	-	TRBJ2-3	CASSLPAGGSTDTQYF	TGTGCCAGCAGCTTACCCGCAGGGGGCAGCACAGATACGCAGTATTTT
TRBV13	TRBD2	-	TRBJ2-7	CASSLRGGGAEQYF	TGTGCCAGCAGCTTACGTGGCGGGGGGGCCGAGCAGTACTTC
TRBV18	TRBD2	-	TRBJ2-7	CASSPGTSGYEQYF	TGTGCCAGCTCTCCCGGGACTAGCGGGTACGAGCAGTACTTC
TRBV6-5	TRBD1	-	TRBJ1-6	CASRDRDSPLHF	TGTGCCAGCAGGGACAGGGATTCACCCCTCCACTTT
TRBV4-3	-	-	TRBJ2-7	CASSQVQEGPYEQYF	TGCGCCAGCAGCCAAGTGCAGGAGGGGCCCTACGAGCAGTACTTC
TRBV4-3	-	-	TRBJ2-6	CASSQGEANVLTF	TGCGCCAGCAGCCAAGGAGAGGCCAACGTCCTGACTTTC
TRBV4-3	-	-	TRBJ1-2	CASSQVRTAVNYGYTF	TGCGCCAGCAGCCAAGTCCGGACAGCGGTTAACTATGGCTACACCTTC